Below, 18 T cell receptor beta chains from the same sample are listed, as sequenced in a study of cytomegalovirus exposure and HLA in healthy donors. Amplification used 60 Vbeta primers and 13 Jbeta primers. Method: immunoSEQ multiplex PCR; TCRdb's copy keeps in-frame clones and lacks some. The sample consists of about 98,000 clones, 55% to 80% of them appearing once. Sequencing was done on a sample of PBMCs. Receptors originate from a female donor in good health and CMV-seronegative.

The chain joins TRBV27 to TRBJ2-3; D might be TRBD1 (5 bases). Trimming took 4 bases from V and 6 from J, leaving 14 bases between them. The length of the CDR3 is 14 residues. Germline V gene data show CDR1 as MNHEY and CDR2 as SMNVEV (reference sequence). CDR3 in amino acids: CASSSPAGWDTQYF. The DNA of the CDR3 is TGTGCCAGCAGTTCACCCGCAGGGTGGGATACGCAGTATTTT.

This clone was found a few times. The chain employs TRBV14 and TRBJ1-2, with D possibly matching TRBD1 (6 bases). The V end lost 4 bases, the J end lost 6 bases, and 18 bases lay between the germline ends. The CDR3 spans 15 residues. Germline CDR1 and CDR2: SGHDN and FVKESK. The CDR3 protein is CASSPKGTTGNGYTF. The DNA for the CDR3 is TGTGCCAGCAGCCCAAAGGGAACTACAGGGAATGGCTACACCTTC.

This clone appeared once. J is TRBJ2-7 and V is TRBV25-1, with 9 bases that match TRBD1. CDR1 and CDR2 (germline): MGHDK, SYGVNS. CDR3 size: 16 residues. The V gene end was trimmed by 4 bases and the J gene end by 8 bases; junction bases not matched to a gene: 15. The CDR3 nucleotides are TGTGCCAGCAGTGGCCGCTCGGGACAGGGTCTTAAGAAGCAGTACTTC. It encodes CASSGRSGQGLKKQYF.

This chain joins TRBV6-4 and TRBJ2-3; D uncertain. Germline V CDR1 and CDR2: MRHNA, SNTAGT. V was clipped by 3 bases and J by 0 bases, with 13 bases between them. This CDR3 is built from 16 residues. Written as DNA, the CDR3 is TGTGCCAGCAGTGAGGGCTTAGGCAGCAGCACAGATACGCAGTATTTT. Translating gives CASSEGLGSSTDTQYF.

The chain combines TRBV5-1 with TRBJ2-1; the match to TRBD2 covers 9 bases. V gave up 2 bases and J gave up 6 bases; unmatched junction bases: 6. The CDR3 is 15 amino acids. From germline, CDR1 is SGHRS and CDR2 YFSETQ. CDR3 sequence: CASSLGLAGSNEQFF. The CDR3 region has the DNA TGCGCCAGCAGCTTAGGGCTAGCGGGGAGCAATGAGCAGTTCTTC.

This clone came up a few times. The genes are TRBV11-3 and TRBJ2-7; D might be TRBD1 (5 bases). Germline V CDR1 and CDR2: SGHNT, YENEEA. The CDR3 runs to 12 residues. Trimming pared 5 bases from V and 5 bases from J, leaving 10 bases between. The CDR3: CASSQGLDEQYF. DNA for the CDR3: TGTGCCAGCAGCCAGGGTCTCGACGAGCAGTACTTC.

The chain combines TRBV5-1 with TRBJ2-5, with 10 bases lining up with TRBD2. Germline CDR1 SGHRS, CDR2 YFSETQ. The J segment lost 1 base and the V segment lost 3 bases, leaving 6 bases of the junction unmatched. This CDR3 comprises 16 residues. The CDR3 reads CASSSLAGAPQETQYF. In DNA, the CDR3 is TGCGCCAGCAGCTCTCTAGCGGGGGCTCCCCAAGAGACCCAGTACTTC. Full variable domain (rest looked up from reference TRBV5-1 and TRBJ2-5): KAGVTQTPRYLIKTRGQQVTLSCSPISGHRSVSWYQQTPGQGLQFLFEYFSETQRNKGNFPGRFSGRQFSNSRSEMNVSTLELGDSALYLCASSSLAGAPQETQYFGPGTRLLVL.

The chain joins TRBV4-2 to TRBJ2-2, with 9 bases that match TRBD1. Germline CDR1 is LGHNA and CDR2 is YNFKEQ. J gave up 3 bases and V 7 bases, and 6 bases lay outside the gene matches. The CDR3 has 15 residues. The CDR3 region has the DNA TGTGCCAGCACCAAGGGACAGGGCGACACCGGGGAGCTGTTTTTT. This encodes CASTKGQGDTGELFF.

This clone was seen a single time. This chain uses TRBV28 with TRBJ1-4; the D is unclear. The germline gives CDR1 MDHEN, CDR2 SYDVKM. Trimming took 2 bases from V and 7 from J, leaving 14 bases between them. The CDR3 has 15 residues. The CDR3 sequence is CASSLGRRSAEKLFF. The CDR3 DNA reads as TGTGCCAGCAGTTTAGGGCGCAGGTCTGCTGAAAAACTGTTTTTT. Using reference TRBV28 and TRBJ1-4 for the parts outside the CDR3, the full variable domain is DVKVTQSSRYLVKRTGEKVFLECVQDMDHENMFWYRQDPGLGLRLIYFSYDVKMKEKGDIPEGYSVSREKKERFSLILESASTNQTSMYLCASSLGRRSAEKLFFGSGTQLSVL.

The J gene is TRBJ2-2, the V gene TRBV30, with 11 nucleotides matching TRBD2. Germline-derived CDR1 and CDR2 are GTSNPN and SVGIG (reference sequence). The CDR3 loop spans 15 amino acids. V was clipped by 5 bases and J by 0 bases; unmatched bases: 2. This CDR3 is CAWLLAGANTGELFF. The DNA for the CDR3 is TGTGCCTGGTTACTAGCGGGAGCGAACACCGGGGAGCTGTTTTTT.

J is TRBJ1-2 and V is TRBV5-1; TRBD1 agrees at 7 bases. Trimming took 4 bases from V and 5 from J; bases not matched to a gene: 8. This CDR3 region has 14 residues. The germline CDR1 and CDR2 sequences are SGHRS and YFSETQ. The CDR3: CASSPSGGDYGYTF. CDR3 in DNA: TGCGCCAGCAGCCCGTCAGGGGGTGATTATGGCTACACCTTC.

The V gene is TRBV9, the J gene TRBJ2-2, with D possibly matching TRBD1 (7 bases). Trimming took 0 bases from V and 1 from J, leaving 13 bases between them. CDR1 and CDR2 (germline): SGDLS, YYNGEE. CDR3 length: 17 residues. As DNA, the CDR3 is TGTGCCAGCAGCGTAGGAGGGGGCGGGGTGAACACCGGGGAGCTGTTTTTT. It yields the protein CASSVGGGGVNTGELFF.

The DNA of the CDR3 is TGTGCCAGTACCTTACGGGACAGGATTAACTATGGCTACACCTTC. Translating gives CASTLRDRINYGYTF. The chain links TRBV19 to TRBJ1-2; 8 positions match TRBD1. With 7 bases clipped from V and 1 base from J, the junction kept 8 bases outside the gene matches. Germline loops: CDR1 LNHDA, CDR2 SQIVND (reference sequence). The CDR3 contains 15 residues.

The V gene is TRBV2, the J gene TRBJ1-2; TRBD1 matches 7 bases. The J segment lost 4 bases and the V segment lost 6 bases, leaving 8 bases of the junction unmatched. The length of the CDR3 is 14 residues. Germline V gives CDR1 SNHLY, CDR2 FYNNEI. The CDR3 here is CASRPGQVGYGYTF. For the CDR3, the DNA is TGTGCCAGCAGGCCCGGACAGGTCGGCTATGGCTACACCTTC.

This clone was counted once. The rearrangement links TRBV19 to TRBJ1-5; weak D call: TRBD1 (5 bases). The CDR3 is 16 residues long. Trimming left V 5 bases short and J 1 base short, with 15 bases between. In germline, CDR1 is LNHDA, CDR2 SQIVND (reference sequence). CDR3: CASSPGLPWSNQPQHF. The CDR3 nucleotides are TGTGCCAGTAGTCCGGGACTCCCCTGGAGCAATCAGCCCCAGCATTTT.

This clone turned up a few times. The chain joins TRBV9 to TRBJ2-7, with D possibly TRBD2 on 5 matching bases. CDR1 and CDR2 from the germline V gene are SGDLS and YYNGEE. With 4 bases removed from V and 0 bases from J, the gap between germline ends came to 17 bases. The CDR3 runs to 16 residues. In nucleotides, the CDR3 is TGTGCCAGCAGCATCTCCAGCGGAGGAGGCTCCTACGAGCAGTACTTC. Translation gives CASSISSGGGSYEQYF.

The chain links TRBV5-4 to TRBJ2-7, with D possibly being TRBD2 (7 bases). Germline CDR1 is SGHNT and CDR2 is YYREEE (reference sequence). This CDR3 contains 16 residues. V was shortened by 4 bases and J by 3 bases, with 20 bases between the two germline ends. The CDR3 sequence: CASSTFGGGGYYEQYF. In DNA, the CDR3 is TGTGCCAGCAGCACCTTCGGGGGCGGGGGATACTACGAGCAGTACTTC.

The chain carries TRBV7-9 and TRBJ1-1; unclear D gene. This CDR3 contains 14 residues. CDR1 and CDR2 from the germline V gene are SEHNR and FQNEAQ (reference sequence). Trimming removed 1 base from V and 1 base from J, with 7 bases in between. CDR3 bases: TGTGCCAGCAGCTTAGAACTTTCGAACACTGAAGCTTTCTTT. Translating gives CASSLELSNTEAFF.